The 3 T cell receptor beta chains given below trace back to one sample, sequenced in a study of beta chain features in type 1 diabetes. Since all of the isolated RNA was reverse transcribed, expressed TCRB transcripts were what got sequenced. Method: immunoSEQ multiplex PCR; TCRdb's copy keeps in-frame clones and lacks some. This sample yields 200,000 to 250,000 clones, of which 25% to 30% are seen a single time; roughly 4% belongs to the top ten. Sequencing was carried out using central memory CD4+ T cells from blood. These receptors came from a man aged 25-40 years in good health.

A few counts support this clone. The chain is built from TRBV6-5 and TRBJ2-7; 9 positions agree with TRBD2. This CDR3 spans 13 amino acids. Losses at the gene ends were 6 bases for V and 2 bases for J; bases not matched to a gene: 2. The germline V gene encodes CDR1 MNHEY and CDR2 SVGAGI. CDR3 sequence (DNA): TGTGCCAGCAGGGCTAGCGGGACCTACGAGCAGTACTTC. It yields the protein CASRASGTYEQYF.

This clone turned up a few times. CDR3 in amino acids: CASSSGQPGYYGYTF. CDR3 sequence (DNA): TGTGCCAGCAGTTCGGGACAGCCCGGGTACTATGGCTACACCTTC. The gene calls are TRBV2 and TRBJ1-2, with 7 positions matching TRBD1. Trimming removed 5 bases from V and 3 bases from J; junction bases left unmatched: 9. The CDR3 is made up of 15 amino acids. Germline values: CDR1 SNHLY, CDR2 FYNNEI.

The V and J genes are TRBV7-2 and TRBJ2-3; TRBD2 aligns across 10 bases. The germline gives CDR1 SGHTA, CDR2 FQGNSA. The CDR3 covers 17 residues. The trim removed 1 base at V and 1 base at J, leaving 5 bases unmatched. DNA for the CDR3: TGTGCCAGCAGCTTAGGGACTAGCGGCAGCGGCACAGATACGCAGTATTTT. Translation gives CASSLGTSGSGTDTQYF.